This passage covers 19 T cell receptor beta chains from one sample sequenced in a study of blood T cells in healthy people across ages. Combining a sample-barcoded 5' primer with a J-beta primer mix, a second PCR ran for about 6 to 12 cycles. TCRdb re-called the 5' RACE reads through MiXCR, storing one row per CDR3 protein. The sample yields around 1,800,000 distinct CDR3 sequences, 30% to 40% seen once. Sequencing used blood. The origin of the receptors is a human donor in good health.

This clonotype was seen more than once but under ten times. This rearrangement joins TRBV5-1 to TRBJ1-2, with 7 bases matching TRBD1. In germline, CDR1 is SGHRS, CDR2 YFSETQ. The V gene end was trimmed by 4 bases and the J gene end by 4 bases; junction bases not matched to a gene: 10. The CDR3 covers 15 residues. This chain's CDR3 is CASSPGTATTYGYTF. For the CDR3, the DNA is TGCGCCAGCAGCCCGGGGACAGCTACCACCTATGGCTACACCTTC. The full variable domain, in which reference TRBV5-1 and TRBJ1-2 provide the parts outside the CDR3, is KAGVTQTPRYLIKTRGQQVTLSCSPISGHRSVSWYQQTPGQGLQFLFEYFSETQRNKGNFPGRFSGRQFSNSRSEMNVSTLELGDSALYLCASSPGTATTYGYTFGSGTRLTVV.

This clonotype appeared many times. V is TRBV6-5 and J is TRBJ2-7, with D unresolved. CDR1 and CDR2 from the germline V gene are MNHEY and SVGAGI. The CDR3 totals 14 residues. Trimming stripped 4 bases from V and 4 bases from J, with 14 bases between. The CDR3 here is CASSSYPGPYEQYF. CDR3 in DNA: TGTGCCAGCAGTTCTTATCCTGGACCTTACGAGCAGTACTTC.

The chain employs TRBV13 and TRBJ1-4; 7 positions agree with TRBD1. This CDR3 is 14 amino acids long. J was trimmed by 5 bases and V by 3 bases; bases with no gene match: 3. Germline CDR1 PRHDT, CDR2 FYEKMQ (reference sequence). In nucleotides, the CDR3 is TGTGCCAGCAGCTTTGGGACAGCGAATGAAAAACTGTTTTTT. Protein product: CASSFGTANEKLFF.

This chain links TRBV6-2 or TRBV6-3 with TRBJ1-1; D call uncertain. The V end lost 4 bases, the J end lost 5 bases, and 14 bases lay between the germline ends. CDR1 and CDR2 from the germline V gene are MNHEY and SVGEGT. The CDR3 is 14 amino acids. Here the CDR3 reads CASSWADVGTEAFF. In DNA, the CDR3 is TGTGCCAGCAGTTGGGCAGACGTGGGTACTGAAGCTTTCTTT.

J is TRBJ1-2 and V is TRBV2, with 7 bases identical to TRBD1. From germline, CDR1 is SNHLY and CDR2 FYNNEI. There are 15 residues in the CDR3. Germline trimming cut 1 base from V and 7 bases from J; bases unmatched to any gene: 9. CDR3 DNA sequence: TGTGCCAGCAGTGAAGTCCTGACAGGGAGTTTTGGCTACACCTTC. This translates into CASSEVLTGSFGYTF.

The gene calls are TRBV3-1 and TRBJ1-1; TRBD1 agrees at 10 bases. V was pared by 4 bases and J by 6 bases, with 5 bases of the junction left unmatched. Germline values: CDR1 LGHDT, CDR2 YNNKEL (reference sequence). This CDR3 has 14 residues. This chain's CDR3 is CASSRDRGRSEAFF. In nucleotides, the CDR3 is TGTGCCAGCAGCCGGGACAGGGGTCGGTCTGAAGCTTTCTTT.

The chain carries TRBV7-9 and TRBJ2-4; no clear D gene. V was shortened by 0 bases and J by 13 bases, with 22 bases between the two germline ends. Germline lookup yields CDR1 SEHNR and CDR2 FQNEAQ (reference sequence). This CDR3 spans 16 amino acids. The CDR3 nucleotides are TGTGCCAGCAGCTTAGCGGCCAGACCGGCCTACAATGAGCAGTACTTC. It encodes CASSLAARPAYNEQYF.

At least ten counts were recorded for this clonotype. The chain employs TRBV7-3 and TRBJ1-2; maybe TRBD1 (6 bases). The V gene's germline CDR1 is SGHTA and CDR2 FQGTGA. V lost 6 bases and J lost 4, with 12 bases in between. The CDR3 is 13 amino acids. CDR3 DNA sequence: TGTGCCAGCAGTTCAGGGGAAGGCTATGGCTACACCTTC. Encoded protein: CASSSGEGYGYTF.

This clonotype was counted between two and nine times. V gene TRBV12-3 or TRBV12-4 combines with J gene TRBJ1-2; D is unresolved. The CDR3 totals 15 residues. V was clipped by 6 bases and J by 7 bases, with 21 bases between them. The CDR3 nucleotides read TGTGCCAGCAGGGAACCCTCCAGTGGTGCCCCTGGCTACACCTTC. Its protein is CASREPSSGAPGYTF.

V and J are TRBV27 and TRBJ2-1; TRBD1 is a possible D gene (6 bases). The CDR3 loop spans 13 amino acids. Germline V gene data show CDR1 as MNHEY and CDR2 as SMNVEV (reference sequence). Trimming cost V 8 bases and J 5 bases, with 13 bases left between them. The CDR3, as DNA: TGTGCCAGCTGTACGGACAGTCACAATGAGCAGTTCTTC. Translating gives CASCTDSHNEQFF.

This clonotype showed up just a few times. Compared with germline, one end of the junction differs, possibly owing to a read error. The chain employs TRBV12-3 or TRBV12-4 and TRBJ1-2; possibly TRBD1 for D (6 bases). The CDR3 has 13 amino acids. CDR3 bases: TGTGCCGGCAGTTTGTCGGCAGGGGCTGGCTACACCTTC. Its protein product is CAGSLSAGAGYTF.

Worth noting for this clonotype: Sequence at one end of the junction differs from germline and may be a read error. This chain connects TRBV11-2 to TRBJ2-3; D perhaps matches TRBD2 (5 bases). Per germline, CDR1 SGHAT and CDR2 FQNNGV. CDR3 length: 14 amino acids. The CDR3 DNA is TGTGCCAGCAGCTTCATGAGGGTGGCAGATATGCAGTATTTT. This encodes CASSFMRVADMQYF.

On this clonotype itself: This may be a read error: a much more frequent sequence differs by one nucleotide. J is TRBJ2-1 and V is TRBV7-9; 8 bases are a match to TRBD1. The CDR3 extends over 16 amino acids. The germline gives CDR1 SEHNR, CDR2 FQNEAQ (reference sequence). The ends lost 4 bases at V and 4 bases at J; junction bases unmatched: 9. The chain's CDR3 is CASSSGRQGLYNEQFF. CDR3 DNA sequence: TGTGCCAGCAGCTCTGGCAGACAGGGGCTTTACAATGAGCAGTTCTTC.

The chain is built from TRBV12-3 or TRBV12-4 and TRBJ2-5; tentative D call: TRBD1 (5 bases). The CDR3 covers 14 residues. V lost 8 bases and J lost 2, with 15 bases in between. The CDR3 DNA is TGTGCCAGCCGAAGGGGCGACAGACAAGAGACCCAGTACTTC. Residues: CASRRGDRQETQYF.

This clonotype was observed a few times. This chain links TRBV3-1 with TRBJ2-5, with D tentatively TRBD2 (6 bases). This CDR3 region has 14 residues. The germline V gene encodes CDR1 LGHDT and CDR2 YNNKEL (reference sequence). Between the trimmed V and J ends, which lost 0 bases and 4 bases, there was a span of 9 bases. The DNA of the CDR3 is TGTGCCAGCAGCCAAGACCCGGAGGGAGAGACCCAGTACTTC. Protein sequence: CASSQDPEGETQYF.

The chain couples TRBV28 to TRBJ1-2; D perhaps matches TRBD1 (6 bases). CDR3 length: 15 residues. Germline V gives CDR1 MDHEN, CDR2 SYDVKM. V was pared by 5 bases and J by 8 bases, with 21 bases between. CDR3 DNA: TGTGCCAGCAGTCCCCCGTCGGGGGCACGCGGGGGCTACACCTTC. It codes for CASSPPSGARGGYTF.

This clonotype has more than one count but fewer than ten. The rearrangement links TRBV20-1 to TRBJ1-1, with D tentatively TRBD1 (5 bases). V lost 5 bases to trimming and J lost 2 bases, with 15 bases between them. Per the germline V gene, CDR1 is DFQATT and CDR2 is SNEGSKA (reference sequence). There are 14 residues in the CDR3. The CDR3 bases are TGCAGTGCTCACGGGACTGCCCTCAACACTGAAGCTTTCTTT. This encodes CSAHGTALNTEAFF.

This clonotype was observed a few times. The rearrangement joins TRBV7-9 to TRBJ2-1; TRBD2 matches 8 bases. There are 17 residues in the CDR3. V shed 5 bases, J shed 0 bases, and the junction held 9 bases outside the gene matches. Per germline, CDR1 SEHNR and CDR2 FQNEAQ (reference sequence). Written as DNA, the CDR3 is TGTGCCAGCAGCCAACCCGGGGGGGCTCCCTCCTACAATGAGCAGTTCTTC. Protein: CASSQPGGAPSYNEQFF. Combining the CDR3 with reference TRBV7-9 and TRBJ2-1 gives the whole variable domain DTGVSQNPRHKITKRGQNVTFRCDPISEHNRLYWYRQTLGQGPEFLTYFQNEAQLEKSRLLSDRFSAERPKGSFSTLEIQRTEQGDSAMYLCASSQPGGAPSYNEQFFGPGTRLTVL.

The chain uses TRBV4-3 and TRBJ2-6; 9 bases are a match to TRBD1. Trimming at V came to 3 bases and at J to 3 bases, leaving 9 bases not matched to a gene. The length of the CDR3 is 18 residues. The germline V gene has CDR1 LGHNA and CDR2 YSLEER. The DNA for the CDR3 is TGCGCCAGCAGCCACGCGGGACAGGGTGGTTTTGGGGCCAACGTCCTGACTTTC. Translated: CASSHAGQGGFGANVLTF.